The 16 T cell receptor beta chains below were found in one sample sequenced in a study of blood T cell repertoires in COVID-19. This table comes from immunoSEQ multiplex PCR, and its TCRdb copy is limited to in-frame clones, with some not included. The repertoire includes some 210,000 clones, about four fifths of them detected once, and less than 3.5% sits in the top ten. Input material: peripheral blood. The source of these receptors is a man in his fifties with active or convalescent COVID-19.

The gene calls are TRBV18 and TRBJ2-5; a possible D gene is TRBD2 (5 bases). The CDR3 length is 14 residues. Deletions cut 3 bases from V and 4 bases from J, with 12 bases between. Germline loops: CDR1 KGHSH, CDR2 LQKENI. CDR3 sequence reads: CASSPGTRPETQYF. DNA for the CDR3: TGTGCCAGCTCACCGGGTACTAGGCCAGAGACCCAGTACTTC. Full variable domain (rest looked up from reference TRBV18 and TRBJ2-5): NAGVMQNPRHLVRRRGQEARLRCSPMKGHSHVYWYRQLPEEGLKFMVYLQKENIIDESGMPKERFSAEFPKEGPSILRIQQVVRGDSAAYFCASSPGTRPETQYFGPGTRLLVL.

This sequence joins TRBV19 and TRBJ2-5; tentative D call: TRBD2 (6 bases). V was clipped by 6 bases and J by 1 base, with 15 bases between them. Germline CDR1 and CDR2: LNHDA and SQIVND (reference sequence). CDR3 size: 15 residues. The CDR3 DNA sequence: TGTGCCAGTAGGTCCAGGGCGGGGAGCCAAGAGACCCAGTACTTC. Translating it yields CASRSRAGSQETQYF.

The chain has TRBV9 and TRBJ2-6; D is unresolved. The V gene's germline CDR1 is SGDLS and CDR2 YYNGEE. The CDR3 extends over 16 amino acids. Trimming shortened V by 0 bases and J by 0 bases, and 7 bases separated the two germline ends. The CDR3 loop is CASSVGAPSGANVLTF. The CDR3 DNA sequence: TGTGCCAGCAGCGTAGGGGCGCCCTCTGGGGCCAACGTCCTGACTTTC.

A remark on this clone: A much larger clone is a single base away; this may be a read error. J is TRBJ2-7 and V is TRBV12-3 or TRBV12-4; a possible D gene is TRBD1 (6 bases). This CDR3 contains 12 residues. V was pared by 5 bases and J by 2 bases, with 7 bases between. CDR3 coding DNA: TGTGCCAGCAGTCGGACAGCCTACGAGCAGTACTTC. It codes for CASSRTAYEQYF.

The chain combines TRBV14 with TRBJ2-5; unclear D gene. The ends were cut back, 0 bases at V and 9 bases at J, with 11 bases in the middle. CDR3 length equals 13 residues. The V gene's germline CDR1 is SGHDN and CDR2 FVKESK. The CDR3 sequence: CASSQDLQKPQYF. The CDR3 DNA is TGTGCCAGCAGCCAAGATCTACAGAAACCCCAGTACTTC.

This clone is a singleton in its sample. This chain joins TRBV18 and TRBJ2-5; 7 bases map to TRBD2. Germline V gene lookup returns CDR1 KGHSH and CDR2 LQKENI. The CDR3 runs to 18 residues. V lost 3 bases to trimming and J lost 5 bases; unmatched junction nucleotides: 18. The CDR3 sequence: CASSPNSGTTLSGETQYF. The CDR3 region has the DNA TGTGCCAGCTCACCGAATTCCGGGACTACCTTGTCGGGGGAGACCCAGTACTTC.

This chain joins TRBV5-1 and TRBJ1-1, with 7 bases lining up with TRBD1. This CDR3 contains 15 residues. The V and J ends lost 3 bases and 4 bases, in that order; junction bases with no gene match: 9. Germline V gene sequence: CDR1 SGHRS, CDR2 YFSETQ. In nucleotides, the CDR3 is TGCGCCAGCAGCTCGGAGGGGGCGCGGTCCACTGAAGCTTTCTTT. Amino acids: CASSSEGARSTEAFF.

The CDR3 DNA sequence: TGTGCCAGCAGCCCGGAGACAGGCATCGTTAATTCACCCCTCCACTTT. It translates to CASSPETGIVNSPLHF. V usage is TRBV3-1 (or the pseudogene TRBV3-2) and J usage is TRBJ1-6; D perhaps matches TRBD1 (6 bases). The CDR3 is 16 residues long. Per germline, CDR1 LGHDT and CDR2 YNNKEL (reference sequence). Trimming removed 4 bases from V and 6 bases from J, with 16 bases in between.

The chain has TRBV27 and TRBJ1-5; tentative D call: TRBD1 (6 bases). Trimming took off 5 bases at V and 4 bases at J, with 12 bases between the two ends. This CDR3 region has 14 residues. CDR1 is MNHEY, CDR2 SMNVEV, per germline (reference sequence). The CDR3 coding sequence is TGTGCCAGCAGTCCGACAGGACGGAATCAGCCCCAGCATTTT. Protein product: CASSPTGRNQPQHF.

J is TRBJ2-5 and V is TRBV3-1 (or the pseudogene TRBV3-2); the D gene is possibly TRBD1 (5 bases). Trimming took off 0 bases at V and 1 base at J, with 9 bases between the two ends. The CDR3 extends over 15 amino acids. Germline-derived CDR1 and CDR2 are LGHDT and YNNKEL (reference sequence). The CDR3 is CASSQDLTAQETQYF. In nucleotides, the CDR3 is TGTGCCAGCAGCCAAGATCTGACAGCCCAAGAGACCCAGTACTTC.

This clone has only a few counts. CDR3 in amino acids: CASSITRGLYTGELFF. The CDR3 region has the DNA TGTGCCAGTAGTATTACGAGGGGGCTGTACACCGGGGAGCTGTTTTTT. The chain is built from TRBV19 and TRBJ2-2; 7 bases agree with TRBD1. The ends lost 3 bases at V and 3 bases at J; junction bases unmatched: 7. Looked up from germline, CDR1 is LNHDA and CDR2 is SQIVND (reference sequence). The CDR3 is 16 amino acids. The full variable domain, completed using reference TRBV19 and TRBJ2-2, is DGGITQSPKYLFRKEGQNVTLSCEQNLNHDAMYWYRQDPGQGLRLIYYSQIVNDFQKGDIAEGYSVSREKKESFPLTVTSAQKNPTAFYLCASSITRGLYTGELFFGEGSRLTVL.

This clone was found a few times. The V gene is TRBV15, the J gene TRBJ1-2; tentatively, D is TRBD1 (6 bases). CDR1 and CDR2 from the germline V gene are LNHNV and YYDKDF (reference sequence). V lost 0 bases and J lost 8, with 13 bases in between. This CDR3 is 14 amino acids long. The CDR3 protein is CATSREGGGRGYTF. CDR3 sequence (DNA): TGTGCCACCAGCAGAGAGGGCGGGGGCCGCGGCTACACCTTC.

The genes are TRBV6-1 and TRBJ1-1, with D possibly TRBD1 on 6 matching bases. Deletions cut 2 bases from V and 3 bases from J, with 13 bases between. This CDR3 is 15 amino acids long. Looked up from germline, CDR1 is MNHNS and CDR2 is SASEGT. The CDR3 here is CASSERGGRYTEAFF. The CDR3, as DNA: TGTGCCAGCAGTGAACGGGGGGGCCGATACACTGAAGCTTTCTTT.

The CDR3 here is CASSQAGGYTEAFF. As DNA, the CDR3 is TGTGCCAGCAGCCAAGCAGGGGGATACACTGAAGCTTTCTTT. V is TRBV14 and J is TRBJ1-1, with 7 bases identical to TRBD1. The J segment lost 3 bases and the V segment lost 1 base, leaving 2 bases of the junction unmatched. This CDR3 is built from 14 residues. Germline CDR1 is SGHDN and CDR2 is FVKESK.

This clone was detected only once. V gene TRBV5-6 combines with J gene TRBJ2-1; perhaps TRBD2 as D (7 bases). V lost 6 bases, J lost 4 bases, and 17 bases lay in between. Germline V gives CDR1 SGHDT, CDR2 YYEEEE. This CDR3 spans 15 amino acids. This CDR3 is CASTYGGRVYNEQFF. DNA of the CDR3: TGTGCCAGCACCTACGGGGGGCGTGTATACAATGAGCAGTTCTTC.

The V call is TRBV5-4, the J call TRBJ1-1; D ambiguous. Germline assignment: CDR1 SGHNT and CDR2 YYREEE (reference sequence). V was trimmed by 4 bases and J by 5 bases, leaving 12 bases between them. CDR3 length: 13 amino acids. CDR3 sequence reads: CASSLLGGTEAFF. In DNA form, the CDR3 reads TGTGCCAGCAGCCTTCTAGGAGGGACTGAAGCTTTCTTT.